One sample yielded the 21 T cell receptor beta chains listed below, sequenced in a study of shared clonotypes between healthy human individuals. Clones were sequenced by immunoSEQ multiplex PCR, and TCRdb holds only the in-frame ones, with some missing. The data contain 2 million to 2.5 million clones, over 85% of them singletons. The sample was naive CD4+ T cells from PBMCs. Subset given: CD45RA+ positively selected. These receptors were collected from a man aged 18 to 35 in good health. Some clones in this sample may be carry-over from other donors' samples.

The gene calls are TRBV4-2 and TRBJ2-3; the D gene is possibly TRBD2 (5 bases). V lost 1 base to trimming and J lost 6 bases, with 14 bases between them. This CDR3 contains 15 residues. From germline, CDR1 is LGHNA and CDR2 YNFKEQ. DNA for the CDR3: TGTGCCAGCAGCCAAGGACTATCACATTCGGATACGCAGTATTTT. Its translation: CASSQGLSHSDTQYF.

The rearrangement links TRBV9 to TRBJ2-2; 8 positions match TRBD1. The V gene end was trimmed by 6 bases and the J gene end by 0 bases; junction bases not matched to a gene: 7. The CDR3 extends over 16 amino acids. Per germline, CDR1 SGDLS and CDR2 YYNGEE. CDR3 sequence (DNA): TGTGCCAGCACCTCCACGACAGGGGCGAACACCGGGGAGCTGTTTTTT. Translated, it gives CASTSTTGANTGELFF. The full variable domain, completed using reference TRBV9 and TRBJ2-2, is DSGVTQTPKHLITATGQRVTLRCSPRSGDLSVYWYQQSLDQGLQFLIQYYNGEERAKGNILERFSAQQFPDLHSELNLSSLELGDSALYFCASTSTTGANTGELFFGEGSRLTVL.

The V and J genes are TRBV18 and TRBJ1-5, with a weak D call TRBD1 (5 bases). In germline, CDR1 is KGHSH, CDR2 LQKENI. The CDR3 runs 16 residues. The V gene lost 6 bases and the J gene lost 3 bases, with 18 bases spanning the gap. The CDR3 DNA reads as TGTGCCAGCTCCCTTAATCAGGGTTCTTCCAATCAGCCCCAGCATTTT. Its translation: CASSLNQGSSNQPQHF.

This clone has just a few counts. The V gene is TRBV19, the J gene TRBJ1-3; D gene unclear. Trimming took 5 bases from V and 5 from J, leaving 13 bases between them. Germline CDR1 LNHDA, CDR2 SQIVND (reference sequence). This CDR3 has 14 residues. The CDR3 reads CASSRDPGRNTIYF. The CDR3 nucleotides read TGTGCCAGTAGTCGAGACCCCGGGAGAAACACCATATATTTT.

The genes are TRBV7-9 and TRBJ1-1; unclear D gene. The CDR3 is 17 residues long. V was shortened by 5 bases and J by 1 base, with 20 bases between the two germline ends. Per germline, CDR1 SEHNR and CDR2 FQNEAQ (reference sequence). The CDR3 bases are TGTGCCAGCAGCCTCAACCCCCGAGGGCGGGGGAACACTGAAGCTTTCTTT. Protein: CASSLNPRGRGNTEAFF. Together with reference TRBV7-9 and TRBJ1-1, the CDR3 gives the full variable domain: DTGVSQNPRHKITKRGQNVTFRCDPISEHNRLYWYRQTLGQGPEFLTYFQNEAQLEKSRLLSDRFSAERPKGSFSTLEIQRTEQGDSAMYLCASSLNPRGRGNTEAFFGQGTRLTVV.

The rearrangement joins TRBV5-1 to TRBJ2-7; D possibly corresponds to TRBD1 (6 bases). The CDR3 contains 15 residues. The ends were cut back, 5 bases at V and 1 base at J, with 16 bases in the middle. The germline V gene encodes CDR1 SGHRS and CDR2 YFSETQ. CDR3 coding DNA: TGCGCCAGCAGTTTCTCCAGGGGCAGGTCCTACGAGCAGTACTTC. Residues: CASSFSRGRSYEQYF.

The J gene is TRBJ2-2, the V gene TRBV7-6, with D perhaps TRBD2 (6 bases). Trimming left V 4 bases short and J 4 bases short, with 10 bases between. Germline-derived CDR1 and CDR2 are SGHVS and FNYEAQ. The CDR3 sequence is 14 residues long. For the CDR3, the DNA is TGTGCCAGCAGCTCGACTAGTTTCACCGGGGAGCTGTTTTTT. This sequence encodes CASSSTSFTGELFF.

The chain is built from TRBV6-1 and TRBJ2-7; 8 nucleotides align to TRBD1. Germline values: CDR1 MNHNS, CDR2 SASEGT. CDR3 size: 14 residues. Unmatched junction bases numbered 4, after V lost 6 bases and J lost 0 bases. The CDR3 coding sequence is TGTGCCAGCAGAGCCGGGACAGGCTCCTACGAGCAGTACTTC. Amino acid sequence: CASRAGTGSYEQYF.

The V and J genes are TRBV4-1 and TRBJ1-5, with TRBD1 matching over 9 bases. Losses at the gene ends were 2 bases for V and 6 bases for J; bases not matched to a gene: 14. The CDR3 consists of 18 residues. Per germline, CDR1 MGHRA and CDR2 YSYEKL. CDR3 sequence (DNA): TGCGCCAGCAGCCAATTTGGAGGACAGGGGTATTATAGTCAGCCCCAGCATTTT. As protein: CASSQFGGQGYYSQPQHF.

Turning to this clone: Other DNA sequences from this sample encode an identical CDR3 as well. The chain links TRBV30 to TRBJ2-2; TRBD1 or TRBD2 may be the D gene (6 bases each). The CDR3 runs to 13 residues. Per the germline V gene, CDR1 is GTSNPN and CDR2 is SVGIG (reference sequence). Trimming removed 0 bases from V and 6 bases from J, with 8 bases in between. In DNA form, the CDR3 reads TGTGCCTGGAGTGTCGGGGGCCCCGGGGAGCTGTTTTTT. Its protein is CAWSVGGPGELFF. The full variable domain, rest sourced from reference TRBV30 and TRBJ2-2, is SQTIHQWPATLVQPVGSPLSLECTVEGTSNPNLYWYRQAAGRGLQLLFYSVGIGQISSEVPQNLSASRPQDRQFILSSKKLLLSDSGFYLCAWSVGGPGELFFGEGSRLTVL.

The chain uses TRBV18 and TRBJ2-5; TRBD2 agrees at 8 bases. Germline-derived CDR1 and CDR2 are KGHSH and LQKENI. The CDR3 runs to 16 residues. Trimming at V came to 3 bases and at J to 1 base, leaving 7 bases not matched to a gene. The CDR3 here is CASSPLHSGTQETQYF. The CDR3 region has the DNA TGTGCCAGCTCACCCCTACATAGCGGGACCCAAGAGACCCAGTACTTC.

This clone was seen only a few times. The chain recombines TRBV7-3 with TRBJ2-7, with D perhaps TRBD2 (5 bases). CDR3 length: 13 residues. Germline lookup yields CDR1 SGHTA and CDR2 FQGTGA. V was trimmed by 5 bases and J by 3 bases, leaving 11 bases between them. CDR3 bases: TGTGCCAGCAGCATCGGACTCAACTACGAGCAGTACTTC. Translated: CASSIGLNYEQYF.

This sequence joins TRBV6-5 and TRBJ2-3; D possibly corresponds to TRBD2 (6 bases). The CDR3 consists of 15 residues. Germline-derived CDR1 and CDR2 are MNHEY and SVGAGI. The germline V and J ends were trimmed by 5 bases and 2 bases, with 14 bases remaining between them. DNA of the CDR3: TGTGCCAGCAGTCGGGACTCCACCTCCACAGATACGCAGTATTTT. Its translation is CASSRDSTSTDTQYF.

This chain connects TRBV18 to TRBJ1-3; D uncertain. CDR3 size: 17 residues. The V gene lost 2 bases and the J gene lost 0 bases, with 14 bases spanning the gap. CDR1 and CDR2 (germline): KGHSH, LQKENI. The CDR3 loop is CASSPIGSRTSGNTIYF. The CDR3 DNA is TGTGCCAGCTCACCAATCGGGAGTAGGACCTCTGGAAACACCATATATTTT. The entire variable domain, with the rest obtained from reference TRBV18 and TRBJ1-3, is as follows: NAGVMQNPRHLVRRRGQEARLRCSPMKGHSHVYWYRQLPEEGLKFMVYLQKENIIDESGMPKERFSAEFPKEGPSILRIQQVVRGDSAAYFCASSPIGSRTSGNTIYFGEGSWLTVV.

V is TRBV2 and J is TRBJ1-5, with 8 positions matching TRBD1. The germline V gene encodes CDR1 SNHLY and CDR2 FYNNEI. V dropped 6 bases and J dropped 6; count of bases not matched to a gene: 13. The CDR3 has 16 amino acids. The CDR3 sequence is CASRLNTGGSSQPQHF. In DNA, the CDR3 is TGTGCCAGCAGGCTAAACACAGGGGGTTCAAGTCAGCCCCAGCATTTT. Full variable domain (remainder filled in from reference TRBV2 and TRBJ1-5): EPEVTQTPSHQVTQMGQEVILRCVPISNHLYFYWYRQILGQKVEFLVSFYNNEISEKSEIFDDQFSVERPDGSNFTLKIRSTKLEDSAMYFCASRLNTGGSSQPQHFGDGTRLSIL.

This chain uses TRBV4-2 with TRBJ2-5; 10 positions match TRBD2. Unmatched junction bases numbered 10, after V lost 3 bases and J lost 0 bases. The germline V gene encodes CDR1 LGHNA and CDR2 YNFKEQ. This CDR3 contains 18 residues. The CDR3 spells CASSQATTAGGYQETQYF. Written as DNA, the CDR3 is TGTGCCAGCAGCCAGGCCACTACAGCGGGAGGGTACCAAGAGACCCAGTACTTC.

This rearrangement joins TRBV5-4 to TRBJ1-2, with TRBD1 matching 8 bases. V trimming: 6 bases; J trimming: 2 bases; junction bases outside the gene matches: 6. This CDR3 comprises 14 residues. CDR1 and CDR2 from the germline V gene are SGHNT and YYREEE (reference sequence). The CDR3 nucleotides read TGTGCCAGCACCGGTGGGACAGGCAACTATGGCTACACCTTC. It specifies CASTGGTGNYGYTF.

The V call is TRBV6-1, the J call TRBJ2-5; D possibly corresponds to TRBD1 (6 bases). The CDR3 has 13 residues. Germline values: CDR1 MNHNS, CDR2 SASEGT. With 8 bases removed from V and 0 bases from J, the gap between germline ends came to 10 bases. The CDR3 here is CASGGQYQETQYF. In DNA form, the CDR3 reads TGTGCCAGCGGAGGACAGTACCAAGAGACCCAGTACTTC.

The chain carries TRBV5-5 and TRBJ2-3; TRBD1 aligns across 10 bases. The CDR3 runs 16 residues. The V gene's germline CDR1 is SGHKS and CDR2 YYEKEE (reference sequence). V gave up 0 bases and J gave up 1 base; unmatched junction bases: 2. The CDR3 protein is CASSLVGTGGTDTQYF. CDR3 DNA sequence: TGTGCCAGCAGCTTGGTTGGGACAGGGGGCACAGATACGCAGTATTTT.

CDR3 coding DNA: TGCGCCAGCAGCTTGGTGGGGGCGGGGACCACCGAAGCTTTCTTT. Amino acids: CASSLVGAGTTEAFF. V and J are TRBV5-1 and TRBJ1-1; TRBD1 might be the D (6 bases). The V end lost 0 bases, the J end lost 8 bases, and 17 bases lay between the germline ends. The germline CDR1 and CDR2 sequences are SGHRS and YFSETQ. This CDR3 has 15 amino acids.

There are a few counts of this clone. The chain uses TRBV27 and TRBJ1-5, with no clear D. The CDR3 contains 13 residues. Deletions cut 1 base from V and 2 bases from J, with 3 bases between. The germline CDR1 and CDR2 sequences are MNHEY and SMNVEV (reference sequence). CDR3 residues: CASSLWGNQPQHF. CDR3 in DNA: TGTGCCAGCAGTTTATGGGGCAATCAGCCCCAGCATTTT.